The 19 T cell receptor beta chains below all came from one sample that was sequenced in a study of cytomegalovirus exposure and HLA in healthy donors. TCRdb's copy holds only in-frame clones and misses some; the assay was immunoSEQ multiplex PCR. The data hold 110,000 to 150,000 clones, with 94% observed a single time. The sample taken for sequencing was PBMCs. The receptors shown here come from a man younger than 35 in good health and CMV-seropositive.

V and J are TRBV2 and TRBJ2-2; D gene uncertain. Trimming cost V 7 bases and J 1 base, with 7 bases left between them. Germline CDR1 is SNHLY and CDR2 is FYNNEI. The CDR3 has 13 residues. The CDR3 region is CASISGNTGELFF. CDR3 coding DNA: TGTGCCAGCATCTCAGGGAACACCGGGGAGCTGTTTTTT.

This clone was detected once. The rearrangement joins TRBV9 to TRBJ2-2, with D possibly being TRBD1 (5 bases). The CDR3 covers 15 residues. CDR1 is SGDLS, CDR2 YYNGEE, per germline. Deletions cut 1 base from V and 3 bases from J, with 10 bases between. CDR3 loop: CASSVRGSDTGELFF. Written as DNA, the CDR3 is TGTGCCAGCAGCGTAAGGGGTTCAGACACCGGGGAGCTGTTTTTT. Complete variable domain (other parts from reference TRBV9 and TRBJ2-2): DSGVTQTPKHLITATGQRVTLRCSPRSGDLSVYWYQQSLDQGLQFLIQYYNGEERAKGNILERFSAQQFPDLHSELNLSSLELGDSALYFCASSVRGSDTGELFFGEGSRLTVL.

This clone was counted a single time. The chain couples TRBV9 to TRBJ2-1; D remains unclear. The CDR3 consists of 16 residues. Trimming shortened V by 2 bases and J by 0 bases, and 12 bases separated the two germline ends. Germline lookup yields CDR1 SGDLS and CDR2 YYNGEE. CDR3 residues: CASSVLAASSYNEQFF. CDR3 DNA: TGTGCCAGCAGCGTTTTGGCGGCGAGCTCCTACAATGAGCAGTTCTTC.

The chain couples TRBV19 to TRBJ1-2; D ambiguous. This CDR3 region has 12 residues. Germline CDR1 and CDR2: LNHDA and SQIVND (reference sequence). V was clipped by 0 bases and J by 8 bases, with 7 bases between them. CDR3 nucleotide sequence: TGTGCCAGTAGTATAGATGGGGAGGGCTACACCTTC. This sequence encodes CASSIDGEGYTF.

J is TRBJ1-2 and V is TRBV28; 8 bases agree with TRBD1. Germline V gives CDR1 MDHEN, CDR2 SYDVKM. The CDR3 sequence is 16 residues long. J was trimmed by 3 bases and V by 8 bases; bases with no gene match: 14. CDR3 loop: CASHPRTGNFYYGYTF. The DNA for the CDR3 is TGTGCCAGCCACCCCAGGACAGGGAATTTTTACTATGGCTACACCTTC.

The chain has TRBV28 and TRBJ2-7; unclear D gene. The CDR3 length is 14 residues. Germline CDR1 reads MDHEN; CDR2 reads SYDVKM. Trimming left V 2 bases short and J 7 bases short, with 15 bases between. The CDR3 protein is CASSLGRVRREQYF. CDR3 DNA sequence: TGTGCCAGCAGTTTAGGGCGCGTTCGACGGGAGCAGTACTTC.

CDR3 amino acids: CASSPGTSEDTQYF. CDR3 bases: TGTGCCAGCAGCCCCGGGACTTCGGAAGATACGCAGTATTTT. The rearrangement joins TRBV7-8 to TRBJ2-3; tentative D call: TRBD2 (6 bases). The germline V and J ends were trimmed by 5 bases and 5 bases, with 14 bases remaining between them. This CDR3 spans 14 amino acids. CDR1 and CDR2 from the germline V gene are SGHVS and FQNEAQ.

This clone has just one count. The CDR3 protein is CASSILAGGRTDTQYF. CDR3 nucleotide sequence: TGTGCCAGTAGTATACTAGCGGGAGGCCGCACAGATACGCAGTATTTT. This chain joins TRBV19 and TRBJ2-3, with TRBD2 matching 11 bases. The J segment lost 1 base and the V segment lost 2 bases, leaving 2 bases of the junction unmatched. The germline CDR1 and CDR2 sequences are LNHDA and SQIVND (reference sequence). This CDR3 contains 16 residues.

The rearrangement links TRBV11-2 to TRBJ1-2, with D unclear. The CDR3 loop spans 13 amino acids. The V and J ends lost 5 bases and 6 bases respectively, with 13 bases between them. Germline assignment: CDR1 SGHAT and CDR2 FQNNGV. The CDR3 region has the DNA TGTGCCAGCAGCATAGGGCACATCGATGGCTACACCTTC. Protein: CASSIGHIDGYTF. Full variable domain (remainder filled in from reference TRBV11-2 and TRBJ1-2): EAGVAQSPRYKIIEKRQSVAFWCNPISGHATLYWYQQILGQGPKLLIQFQNNGVVDDSQLPKDRFSAERLKGVDSTLKIQPAKLEDSAVYLCASSIGHIDGYTFGSGTRLTVV.

The table lists this clone with a count of one. The CDR3 is CASSGVTGAGYGYTF. Here the CDR3 DNA reads TGTGCCAGCAGCGGGGTAACAGGGGCGGGCTATGGCTACACCTTC. The rearrangement joins TRBV9 to TRBJ1-2; 7 bases are a match to TRBD1. From germline, CDR1 is SGDLS and CDR2 YYNGEE. J lost 4 bases, V lost 3 bases, and 9 bases had no gene match. CDR3 size: 15 residues.

The genes are TRBV5-6 and TRBJ1-2, with D unresolved. V was pared by 4 bases and J by 7 bases, with 20 bases between. Germline V CDR1 and CDR2: SGHDT, YYEEEE. This CDR3 is built from 15 residues. CDR3 bases: TGTGCCAGCAGCCCCGCCAGCGGATGGCGTGGTGGCTACACCTTC. This gives the protein CASSPASGWRGGYTF.

CDR3 sequence reads: CASSLGTSGRFNEQFF. CDR3 in DNA: TGTGCCAGCAGCTTAGGGACTAGCGGGAGGTTCAATGAGCAGTTCTTC. This chain uses TRBV11-3 with TRBJ2-1, with TRBD2 matching 14 bases. The CDR3 length is 16 residues. Germline values: CDR1 SGHNT, CDR2 YENEEA. The V and J ends lost 1 base and 6 bases, in that order; junction bases with no gene match: 2. The complete variable domain, with remaining parts taken from reference TRBV11-3 and TRBJ2-1, reads EAGVVQSPRYKIIEKKQPVAFWCNPISGHNTLYWYLQNLGQGPELLIRYENEEAVDDSQLPKDRFSAERLKGVDSTLKIQPAELGDSAVYLCASSLGTSGRFNEQFFGPGTRLTVL.

V gene TRBV5-1 combines with J gene TRBJ1-5; D gene ambiguous. V was cut by 2 bases and J by 4 bases, with 7 bases left in between. This CDR3 region has 13 residues. In germline, CDR1 is SGHRS, CDR2 YFSETQ. The CDR3 region is CASSFVPNQPQHF. The CDR3 DNA reads as TGCGCCAGCAGCTTTGTCCCTAATCAGCCCCAGCATTTT.

The V call is TRBV7-9, the J call TRBJ2-3, with D hard to call. Trimming stripped 7 bases from V and 2 bases from J, with 4 bases between. Germline V lookup: CDR1 SEHNR, CDR2 FQNEAQ (reference sequence). The CDR3 has 11 residues. CDR3 bases: TGTGCCAGCACCTCCACAGATACGCAGTATTTT. It encodes CASTSTDTQYF.

The V gene is TRBV7-8, the J gene TRBJ2-7, with TRBD2 identical over 8 bases. The CDR3 covers 18 residues. Germline-derived CDR1 and CDR2 are SGHVS and FQNEAQ. J was trimmed by 2 bases and V by 0 bases; bases with no gene match: 12. Here the CDR3 DNA reads TGTGCCAGCAGCTTAGCCATAGCGGGGTCCTCGGGGGCCTACGAGCAGTACTTC. Its translation: CASSLAIAGSSGAYEQYF.

The chain is built from TRBV6-4 and TRBJ2-2, with D perhaps matching TRBD1 (5 bases). Germline CDR1 reads MRHNA; CDR2 reads SNTAGT. V was cut by 10 bases and J by 0 bases, with 12 bases left in between. The CDR3 consists of 14 residues. CDR3 nucleotides: TGTGCCAAGTCGACAGATGCGAACACCGGGGAGCTGTTTTTT. This codes for CAKSTDANTGELFF.

The chain has TRBV25-1 and TRBJ1-2; 9 bases match TRBD1. V shed 3 bases, J shed 7 bases, and the junction held 12 bases outside the gene matches. The germline gives CDR1 MGHDK, CDR2 SYGVNS. The CDR3 is 16 amino acids. The CDR3 region has the DNA TGTGCCAGCAGTGACCGTCCCGGGACAGGGATCGTTGGCTACACCTTC. It is translated as CASSDRPGTGIVGYTF.

The chain is built from TRBV5-5 and TRBJ1-2, with TRBD1 as a possible D gene (6 bases). With 6 bases removed from V and 6 bases from J, the gap between germline ends came to 18 bases. From germline, CDR1 is SGHKS and CDR2 YYEKEE (reference sequence). This CDR3 spans 14 amino acids. This CDR3 is CASNPGSGVDGYTF. The CDR3, as DNA: TGTGCCAGCAATCCTGGCTCAGGGGTCGATGGCTACACCTTC. Complete variable domain (other parts from reference TRBV5-5 and TRBJ1-2): DAGVTQSPTHLIKTRGQQVTLRCSPISGHKSVSWYQQVLGQGPQFIFQYYEKEERGRGNFPDRFSARQFPNYSSELNVNALLLGDSALYLCASNPGSGVDGYTFGSGTRLTVV.

The chain is built from TRBV7-9 and TRBJ1-1; D unresolved. Trimming took 5 bases from V and 0 from J, leaving 4 bases between them. Per germline, CDR1 SEHNR and CDR2 FQNEAQ (reference sequence). The CDR3 covers 12 residues. In nucleotides, the CDR3 is TGTGCCAGCAGCCCCGTGAACACTGAAGCTTTCTTT. Its protein product is CASSPVNTEAFF.